These 25 T cell receptor beta chains came from one sample sequenced in a study of monozygotic twins with inflammatory bowel disease. TCRdb re-called the 5' RACE reads; every CDR3 protein appears as one record, without DNA. The sample table includes around 220,000 distinct CDR3 sequences. Sequences were obtained from blood. The receptor source for this set is a human donor with ulcerative colitis or Crohn's disease, or a healthy co-twin of an affected twin (not recorded which).

The gene calls are TRBV30 and TRBJ2-1; TCRdb gives TRBD1 as the D gene, but with no DNA this cannot be confirmed. Looked up from germline, CDR1 is GTSNPN and CDR2 is SVGIG (reference sequence). This CDR3 is built from 12 residues. The CDR3: CAWSRGYNEQFF.

V and J are TRBV7-2 and TRBJ2-3; the D gene TCRdb calls, TRBD2, cannot be checked with no DNA. CDR1 SGHTA and CDR2 FQGNSA come from the germline V gene. The CDR3 loop spans 16 amino acids. The CDR3 reads CASSLTRLATTDTQYF. The full variable domain, completed using reference TRBV7-2 and TRBJ2-3, is GAGVSQSPSNKVTEKGKDVELRCDPISGHTALYWYRQSLGQGLEFLIYFQGNSAPDKSGLPSDRFSAERTGGSVSTLTIQRTQQEDSAVYLCASSLTRLATTDTQYFGPGTRLTVL.

The chain is built from TRBV5-1 and TRBJ2-1; the D gene TCRdb calls, TRBD1, cannot be checked with no DNA. This CDR3 region has 17 residues. Germline CDR1 SGHRS, CDR2 YFSETQ. The CDR3 reads CASSSHPQGLFYNEQFF.

This sequence joins TRBV5-1 and TRBJ2-3; lacking DNA, the TRBD1 call made by TCRdb goes unchecked. Germline values: CDR1 SGHRS, CDR2 YFSETQ. The CDR3 runs to 13 residues. CDR3 residues: CASSSEGVPPQYF.

The rearrangement joins TRBV2 to TRBJ2-3. The CDR3 extends over 13 amino acids. The V gene's germline CDR1 is SNHLY and CDR2 FYNNEI. CDR3 region: CASSERGADTQYF.

The J gene is TRBJ1-2, the V gene TRBV5-1; lacking DNA, the TRBD1 call made by TCRdb goes unchecked. The CDR3 runs to 15 residues. Looked up from germline, CDR1 is SGHRS and CDR2 is YFSETQ. CDR3 loop: CASSFTGQSNYGYTF.

This chain connects TRBV7-8 to TRBJ1-2; TCRdb's D gene call, TRBD1, goes unchecked for lack of DNA. Germline values: CDR1 SGHVS, CDR2 FQNEAQ. This CDR3 contains 16 residues. CDR3: CASSLEWDSPNYGYTF.

The gene calls are TRBV27 and TRBJ2-5; TCRdb's D call of TRBD2 is untestable without DNA. The CDR3 has 13 amino acids. Germline values: CDR1 MNHEY, CDR2 SMNVEV (reference sequence). CDR3 loop: CARLGAPKETQYF.

J is TRBJ1-2 and V is TRBV6-6. Germline CDR1 reads MNHNY; CDR2 reads SVGAGI (reference sequence). The CDR3 runs to 11 residues. The CDR3 loop reads CASSYTAGYTF.

CDR3 region: CASRKRGGGTYNEQFF. V gene TRBV19 combines with J gene TRBJ2-1; checking the TCRdb D call of TRBD1 is not possible without DNA. CDR1 and CDR2 from the germline V gene are LNHDA and SQIVND (reference sequence). The CDR3 is 16 amino acids.

The chain carries TRBV20-1 and TRBJ2-3; TCRdb's D call, TRBD1, is unchecked because there is no DNA. CDR3 size: 13 residues. Germline V gene sequence: CDR1 DFQATT, CDR2 SNEGSKA (reference sequence). The CDR3 spells CSRGDPRTDTQYF.

The genes are TRBV5-1 and TRBJ2-5; without DNA, the TCRdb call of TRBD2 cannot be checked. The CDR3 extends over 15 amino acids. The germline V gene encodes CDR1 SGHRS and CDR2 YFSETQ. The CDR3 sequence is CASSSGLAGEETQYF. Combining the CDR3 with reference TRBV5-1 and TRBJ2-5 gives the whole variable domain KAGVTQTPRYLIKTRGQQVTLSCSPISGHRSVSWYQQTPGQGLQFLFEYFSETQRNKGNFPGRFSGRQFSNSRSEMNVSTLELGDSALYLCASSSGLAGEETQYFGPGTRLLVL.

The chain is built from TRBV7-2 and TRBJ2-1; the TCRdb D gene call, TRBD2, has no DNA to confirm it. The CDR3 has 15 amino acids. The V gene's germline CDR1 is SGHTA and CDR2 FQGNSA. This CDR3 is CASSQTSGGWDEQFF.

This chain joins TRBV7-2 and TRBJ2-5; the TCRdb D gene call, TRBD1, has no DNA to confirm it. Germline CDR1 and CDR2: SGHTA and FQGNSA. The CDR3 totals 16 residues. The CDR3 here is CASSPQTRTGQETQYF.

This chain links TRBV4-2 with TRBJ2-1; TCRdb designates TRBD1, a call that cannot be tested without DNA. Germline V gene sequence: CDR1 LGHNA, CDR2 YNFKEQ. The CDR3 has 11 amino acids. CDR3 in amino acids: CASSPGTQQFF.

V and J are TRBV12-3 or TRBV12-4 and TRBJ2-2. CDR3 size: 16 residues. CDR3 residues: CASSFILSSSTGELFF.

The chain links TRBV6-5 to TRBJ1-2. CDR1 is MNHEY and CDR2 is SVGAGI in the germline V gene. This CDR3 contains 15 residues. The CDR3 loop reads CASSSGRSTNYGYTF.

This chain connects TRBV6-1 to TRBJ2-3; the TCRdb call, TRBD2, lacks DNA for checking. Germline V lookup: CDR1 MNHNS, CDR2 SASEGT. The CDR3 totals 17 residues. The CDR3 here is CASRPGGRLAVTDTQYF.

The V call is TRBV20-1, the J call TRBJ2-1; TCRdb's D call of TRBD2 is untestable without DNA. Germline loops: CDR1 DFQATT, CDR2 SNEGSKA (reference sequence). The CDR3 has 16 amino acids. CDR3 sequence: CSVPVGLAGGGNEQFF.

The chain has TRBV5-1 and TRBJ2-5; lacking DNA, the TRBD1 call made by TCRdb goes unchecked. CDR3 size: 14 residues. The germline CDR1 and CDR2 sequences are SGHRS and YFSETQ. CDR3 protein: CASSLGTAQETQYF.

The chain recombines TRBV5-1 with TRBJ2-7. CDR1 SGHRS and CDR2 YFSETQ come from the germline V gene. The CDR3 length is 17 residues. The CDR3 loop reads CASSGRPTTGPSYEQYF. Looking up the rest from reference TRBV5-1 and TRBJ2-7 gives the full variable domain: KAGVTQTPRYLIKTRGQQVTLSCSPISGHRSVSWYQQTPGQGLQFLFEYFSETQRNKGNFPGRFSGRQFSNSRSEMNVSTLELGDSALYLCASSGRPTTGPSYEQYFGPGTRLTVT.

The chain employs TRBV14 and TRBJ2-2; TCRdb picks TRBD1, but there is no DNA to check that call. Germline values: CDR1 SGHDN, CDR2 FVKESK. The CDR3 sequence is 14 residues long. The CDR3 is CASSQAQGVGELYF.

This chain's CDR3 is CASSQQTSTSTDTQYF. V and J are TRBV4-1 and TRBJ2-3. Germline V gives CDR1 MGHRA, CDR2 YSYEKL. The CDR3 covers 16 residues.

The rearrangement joins TRBV18 to TRBJ1-2. There are 14 residues in the CDR3. From germline, CDR1 is KGHSH and CDR2 LQKENI. CDR3 residues: CASSLPGVSGGYTF. The entire variable domain, with the rest obtained from reference TRBV18 and TRBJ1-2, is as follows: NAGVMQNPRHLVRRRGQEARLRCSPMKGHSHVYWYRQLPEEGLKFMVYLQKENIIDESGMPKERFSAEFPKEGPSILRIQQVVRGDSAAYFCASSLPGVSGGYTFGSGTRLTVV.

The chain couples TRBV5-5 to TRBJ2-2; TCRdb proposes TRBD1, but this gene call is untestable without DNA. The germline V gene has CDR1 SGHKS and CDR2 YYEKEE (reference sequence). The CDR3 is made up of 15 amino acids. Here the CDR3 reads CASSLTGQETGELFF.